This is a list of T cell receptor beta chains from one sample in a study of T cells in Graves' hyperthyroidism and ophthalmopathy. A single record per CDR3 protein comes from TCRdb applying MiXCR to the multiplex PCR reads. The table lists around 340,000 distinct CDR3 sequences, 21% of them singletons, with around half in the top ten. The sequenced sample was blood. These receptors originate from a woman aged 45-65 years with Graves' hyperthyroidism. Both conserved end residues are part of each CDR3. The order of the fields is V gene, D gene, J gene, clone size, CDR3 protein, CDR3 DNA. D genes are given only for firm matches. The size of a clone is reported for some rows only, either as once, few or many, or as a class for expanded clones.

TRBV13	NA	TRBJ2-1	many	CASSLRGRKFF	TGTGCCAGCAGCTTAAGAGGCAGGAAGTTCTTC
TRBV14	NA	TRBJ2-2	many	CASSQQGSTTGELFF	TGTGCCAGCAGCCAACAGGGGAGTACCACCGGGGAGCTGTTTTTT
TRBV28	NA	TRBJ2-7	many	CASSLSRAAAEQYF	TGTGCCAGCAGTTTATCCAGGGCGGCTGCCGAGCAGTACTTC
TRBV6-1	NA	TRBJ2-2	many	CASSPGHTNTGELFF	TGTGCCAGCAGCCCGGGACATACGAACACCGGGGAGCTGTTTTTT
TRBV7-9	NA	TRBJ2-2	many	CASSLAYGRTSNTGELFF	TGTGCCAGCAGCTTAGCTTATGGGCGGACCTCGAACACCGGGGAGCTGTTTTTT
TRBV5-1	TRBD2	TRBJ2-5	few	CASRGGLAPQETQYF	TGCGCCAGTAGAGGGGGACTAGCACCCCAAGAGACCCAGTACTTC
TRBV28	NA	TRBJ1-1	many	CASSLFRGTEAFF	TGTGCCAGCAGTTTATTTAGGGGCACTGAAGCTTTCTTT
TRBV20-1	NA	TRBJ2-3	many	CSAIGGNTDTQYF	TGCAGTGCTATCGGGGGAAACACAGATACGCAGTATTTT
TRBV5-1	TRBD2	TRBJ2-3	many	CASSPSGSNLAGGDTQYF	TGCGCCAGCAGCCCGTCGGGAAGCAACCTAGCGGGAGGCGATACGCAGTATTTT
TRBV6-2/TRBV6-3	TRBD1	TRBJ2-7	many	CASSYGRGFNEQYF	TGTGCCAGCAGTTATGGCAGGGGGTTCAACGAGCAGTACTTC
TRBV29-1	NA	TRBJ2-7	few	CSVRDFYEQYF	TGCAGCGTCAGGGACTTCTACGAGCAGTACTTC
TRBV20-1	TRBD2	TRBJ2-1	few	CSALTSGGAFSYNEQFF	TGCAGTGCTTTGACTAGCGGGGGGGCATTTTCCTACAATGAGCAGTTCTTC
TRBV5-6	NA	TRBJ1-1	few	CASSPGHTEAFF	TGTGCCAGCAGCCCGGGCCACACTGAAGCTTTCTTT
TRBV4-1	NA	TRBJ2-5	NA	CASSQGQVQETQYF	TGCGCCAGCAGCCAAGGACAGGTACAAGAGACCCAGTACTTC
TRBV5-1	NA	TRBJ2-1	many	CASSLSQSSYNEQFF	TGCGCCAGCAGCTTGTCCCAGAGCTCCTACAATGAGCAGTTCTTC
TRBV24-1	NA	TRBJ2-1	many	CATSSTYNEQFF	TGTGCCACCAGCTCTACCTACAATGAGCAGTTCTTC
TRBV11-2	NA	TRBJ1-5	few	CASSKFTGQPQHF	TGTGCCAGCAGCAAATTTACAGGGCAGCCCCAGCATTTT
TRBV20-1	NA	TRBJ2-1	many	CSARLGVGNEQFF	TGCAGTGCTAGATTGGGAGTCGGCAATGAGCAGTTCTTC
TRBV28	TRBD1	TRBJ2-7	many	CASIKAGQGYEQYF	TGTGCCAGCATTAAAGCGGGACAGGGCTACGAGCAGTACTTC
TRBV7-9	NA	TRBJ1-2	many	CASSEPGTDYGYTF	TGTGCCAGCAGCGAGCCCGGGACTGACTATGGCTACACCTTC
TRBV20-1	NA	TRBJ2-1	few	CSAGSPSSDEKQFF	TGCAGTGCCGGGTCCCCGAGCTCGGATGAAAAGCAGTTCTTC
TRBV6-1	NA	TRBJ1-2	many	CASSESPGVNYGYTF	TGTGCCAGCAGTGAAAGCCCAGGGGTAAACTATGGCTACACCTTC
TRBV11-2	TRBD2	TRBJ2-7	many	CASSDRGLAAYEQYF	TGTGCCAGCAGCGATAGAGGGCTAGCGGCGTACGAGCAGTACTTC
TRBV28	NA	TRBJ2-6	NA	CASRMEGSGANVLTF	TGTGCCAGCAGAATGGAAGGCTCTGGGGCCAACGTCCTGACTTTC
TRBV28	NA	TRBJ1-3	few	CAITQGNTIYF	TGTGCCATAACCCAGGGAAACACCATATATTTT
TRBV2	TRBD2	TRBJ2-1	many	CASSFSQRGGLAEHYNEQFF	TGTGCCAGCAGTTTCTCCCAGCGGGGGGGCCTGGCTGAGCACTACAATGAGCAGTTCTTC
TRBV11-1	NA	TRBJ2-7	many	CASSRDFSSYEQYF	TGTGCCAGCAGCCGGGACTTCTCCTCCTACGAGCAGTACTTC
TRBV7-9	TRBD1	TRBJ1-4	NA	CASVEQGGTNEKLFF	TGTGCCAGCGTCGAACAGGGGGGGACTAATGAAAAACTGTTTTTT
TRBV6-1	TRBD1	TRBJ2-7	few	CASSAPGQGKYEQYF	TGTGCCAGCAGCGCTCCGGGACAGGGGAAGTACGAGCAGTACTTC
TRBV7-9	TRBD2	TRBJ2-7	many	CASSPTSGSYEQYF	TGTGCCAGCAGCCCTACTAGCGGGAGCTACGAGCAGTACTTC
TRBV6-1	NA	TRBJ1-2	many	CASSPVGSNYGYTF	TGTGCCAGCAGCCCTGTAGGGTCTAACTATGGCTACACCTTC
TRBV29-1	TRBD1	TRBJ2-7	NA	CSAGQGGREQYF	TGCAGCGCCGGACAGGGGGGTCGCGAGCAGTACTTC
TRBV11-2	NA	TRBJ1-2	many	CASSLSGGKMGYGYTF	TGTGCCAGCAGCCTCTCCGGGGGGAAGATGGGCTATGGCTACACCTTC
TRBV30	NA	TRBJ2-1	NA	CAWRPGLRYNEQFF	TGTGCCTGGAGACCGGGATTGCGCTACAATGAGCAGTTCTTC
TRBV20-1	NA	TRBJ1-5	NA	CSAIDNTVGQPQHF	TGCAGTGCTATAGATAATACAGTTGGCCAGCCCCAGCATTTT
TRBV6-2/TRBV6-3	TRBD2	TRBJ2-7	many	CASRSYLRLAGSYEQYF	TGTGCCAGCAGATCTTACCTCAGACTAGCGGGATCATATGAGCAGTACTTC
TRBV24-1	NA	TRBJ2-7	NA	CATSDPGMTHEQYF	TGTGCCACCAGTGATCCGGGAATGACCCACGAGCAGTACTTC
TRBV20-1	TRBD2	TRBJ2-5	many	CSATQGLAGAKTQYF	TGCAGTGCTACCCAAGGACTAGCGGGGGCCAAGACCCAGTACTTC
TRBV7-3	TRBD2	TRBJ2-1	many	CASSPGTSGRHEQFF	TGTGCCAGCAGCCCCGGGACTAGCGGGAGGCATGAGCAGTTCTTC
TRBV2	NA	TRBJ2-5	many	CASSGHGKETQYF	TGTGCCAGCAGTGGACACGGCAAAGAGACCCAGTACTTC
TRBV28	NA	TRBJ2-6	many	CASRTAGAGANVLTF	TGTGCCAGCAGGACCGCAGGGGCTGGGGCCAACGTCCTGACTTTC
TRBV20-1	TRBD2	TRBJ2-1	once	CSARDAEREFRISSYNEQFF	TGCAGTGCTAGAGATGCTGAGCGGGAGTTTCGTATAAGCTCCTACAATGAGCAGTTCTTC
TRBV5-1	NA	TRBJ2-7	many	CASKGANEQYF	TGCGCCAGCAAAGGGGCCAACGAGCAGTACTTC
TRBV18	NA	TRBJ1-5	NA	CASSPFTRTDNQPQHF	TGTGCCAGCTCACCTTTTACTCGGACAGACAATCAGCCCCAGCATTTT
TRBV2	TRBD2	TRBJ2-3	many	CASSGGLAGADTQYF	TGTGCCAGCAGTGGGGGACTAGCGGGGGCAGATACGCAGTATTTT
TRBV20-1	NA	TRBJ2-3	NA	CSARDDGVPADTQYF	TGCAGTGCTAGAGATGATGGAGTCCCCGCAGATACGCAGTATTTT
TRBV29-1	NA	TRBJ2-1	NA	CSVEALTGSRSYNEQFF	TGCAGCGTTGAGGCCCTTACCGGGTCCAGATCTTACAATGAGCAGTTCTTC